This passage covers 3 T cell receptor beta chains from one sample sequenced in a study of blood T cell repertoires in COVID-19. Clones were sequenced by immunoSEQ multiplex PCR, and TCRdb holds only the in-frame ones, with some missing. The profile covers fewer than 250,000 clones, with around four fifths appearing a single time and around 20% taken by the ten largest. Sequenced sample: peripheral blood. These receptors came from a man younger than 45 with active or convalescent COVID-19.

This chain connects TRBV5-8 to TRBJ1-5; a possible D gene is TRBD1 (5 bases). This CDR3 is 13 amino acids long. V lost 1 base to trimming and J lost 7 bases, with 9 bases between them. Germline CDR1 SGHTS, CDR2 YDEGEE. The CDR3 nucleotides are TGTGCCAGCAGCTTGAATAGGGGACAGCCCCAGCATTTT. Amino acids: CASSLNRGQPQHF.

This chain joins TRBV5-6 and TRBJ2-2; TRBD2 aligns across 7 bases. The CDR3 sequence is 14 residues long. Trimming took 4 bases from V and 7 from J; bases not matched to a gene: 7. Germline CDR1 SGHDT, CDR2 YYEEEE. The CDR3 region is CASSRAGEVGELFF. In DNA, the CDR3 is TGTGCCAGCAGCCGGGCGGGGGAAGTCGGGGAGCTGTTTTTT.

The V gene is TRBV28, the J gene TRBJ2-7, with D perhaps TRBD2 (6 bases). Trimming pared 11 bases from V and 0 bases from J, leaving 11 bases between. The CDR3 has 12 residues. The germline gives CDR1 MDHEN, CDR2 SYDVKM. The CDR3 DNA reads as TGTGCCGCTACGGACTACTCCTACGAGCAGTACTTC. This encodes CAATDYSYEQYF.